What follows are 26 T cell receptor beta chains derived from one specimen sequenced in a study of cytomegalovirus exposure and HLA in healthy donors. Primers included in the PCR were 60 Vbeta and 13 Jbeta primers. The data were produced by immunoSEQ multiplex PCR, yet TCRdb's version contains in-frame clones alone and is incomplete. This repertoire shows about 65,000 clones, 55% to 65% found once; its top ten account for 2.8%. Sequencing was performed on PBMCs. These receptors all stem from a man aged 25 to 40 in good health and CMV-seronegative.

This clone appeared a few times. This rearrangement joins TRBV7-2 to TRBJ1-1; unclear D gene. CDR3 length: 15 residues. The V end was cut by 2 bases, the J end by 6 bases, with 16 bases between. CDR1 is SGHTA, CDR2 FQGNSA, per germline. DNA for the CDR3: TGTGCCAGCAGCTTATTCCTAGGCAGTCAACCTGAAGCTTTCTTT. Amino acid sequence: CASSLFLGSQPEAFF. The full variable domain, rest sourced from reference TRBV7-2 and TRBJ1-1, is GAGVSQSPSNKVTEKGKDVELRCDPISGHTALYWYRQSLGQGLEFLIYFQGNSAPDKSGLPSDRFSAERTGGSVSTLTIQRTQQEDSAVYLCASSLFLGSQPEAFFGQGTRLTVV.

This clone showed up just a few times. The genes are TRBV7-9 and TRBJ2-3; TRBD2 matches at 12 bases. The germline gives CDR1 SEHNR, CDR2 FQNEAQ (reference sequence). The CDR3 consists of 16 residues. The V and J ends lost 5 bases and 7 bases, in that order; junction bases with no gene match: 10. As DNA, the CDR3 is TGTGCCAGCAGCCCGGGACCTAGCGGGGGGGTATATACGCAGTATTTT. Residues: CASSPGPSGGVYTQYF. Based on the CDR3 plus reference TRBV7-9 and TRBJ2-3, the full variable domain is DTGVSQNPRHKITKRGQNVTFRCDPISEHNRLYWYRQTLGQGPEFLTYFQNEAQLEKSRLLSDRFSAERPKGSFSTLEIQRTEQGDSAMYLCASSPGPSGGVYTQYFGPGTRLTVL.

The chain links TRBV2 to TRBJ1-5; TRBD1 matches at 8 bases. The V gene's germline CDR1 is SNHLY and CDR2 FYNNEI. J gave up 2 bases and V 6 bases, and 9 bases lay outside the gene matches. The CDR3 covers 16 residues. This chain's CDR3 is CASRRQGAGGNQPQHF. CDR3 DNA: TGTGCCAGCAGGCGGCAGGGGGCTGGGGGCAATCAGCCCCAGCATTTT. Combining the CDR3 with reference TRBV2 and TRBJ1-5 gives the whole variable domain EPEVTQTPSHQVTQMGQEVILRCVPISNHLYFYWYRQILGQKVEFLVSFYNNEISEKSEIFDDQFSVERPDGSNFTLKIRSTKLEDSAMYFCASRRQGAGGNQPQHFGDGTRLSIL.

The gene calls are TRBV6-6 and TRBJ2-7, with 11 bases matching TRBD2. This CDR3 has 16 residues. Germline V CDR1 and CDR2: MNHNY, SVGAGI (reference sequence). V gave up 4 bases and J gave up 3 bases; unmatched junction bases: 8. The CDR3, as DNA: TGTGCCAGCAGTTCCTCCCGACTAGCGGGGAACTACGAGCAGTACTTC. Protein: CASSSSRLAGNYEQYF.

This clone was seen only a few times. The chain links TRBV19 to TRBJ1-4; no clear D. Germline V gene lookup returns CDR1 LNHDA and CDR2 SQIVND (reference sequence). The CDR3 spans 14 residues. Trimming removed 10 bases at V and 4 bases at J, with 16 bases between. The CDR3 sequence: CATAGLGYNEKLFF. The DNA of the CDR3 is TGTGCCACCGCGGGCCTCGGTTATAATGAAAAACTGTTTTTT. The full variable domain, in which reference TRBV19 and TRBJ1-4 provide the parts outside the CDR3, is DGGITQSPKYLFRKEGQNVTLSCEQNLNHDAMYWYRQDPGQGLRLIYYSQIVNDFQKGDIAEGYSVSREKKESFPLTVTSAQKNPTAFYLCATAGLGYNEKLFFGSGTQLSVL.

This clone has only a few counts. The chain is built from TRBV11-3 and TRBJ1-1, with 7 bases identical to TRBD1. V gave up 5 bases and J gave up 2 bases; unmatched junction bases: 5. The CDR3 extends over 14 amino acids. Germline V gene lookup returns CDR1 SGHNT and CDR2 YENEEA. The CDR3 DNA reads as TGTGCCAGCAGCCTGGGACAGTCCAACACTGAAGCTTTCTTT. It translates to CASSLGQSNTEAFF.

J is TRBJ1-1 and V is TRBV2, with 8 bases lining up with TRBD1. The CDR3 consists of 15 residues. Germline CDR1 and CDR2: SNHLY and FYNNEI. Unmatched junction bases numbered 8, after V lost 4 bases and J lost 4 bases. The CDR3 protein is CASSAQGGTFTEAFF. CDR3 sequence (DNA): TGTGCCAGCAGTGCACAGGGGGGTACCTTCACTGAAGCTTTCTTT.

This chain connects TRBV5-1 to TRBJ1-6; no clear D gene. V lost 0 bases, J lost 0 bases, and 7 bases lay in between. Germline CDR1 is SGHRS and CDR2 is YFSETQ. The CDR3 runs 16 residues. The CDR3: CASSLAGSSYNSPLHF. The CDR3 DNA is TGCGCCAGCAGCTTGGCCGGGAGCTCCTATAATTCACCCCTCCACTTT.

V gene TRBV4-1 combines with J gene TRBJ2-7, with 7 bases fitting TRBD1. V was clipped by 1 base and J by 3 bases; unmatched bases: 3. The germline CDR1 and CDR2 sequences are MGHRA and YSYEKL. The CDR3 spans 14 residues. The CDR3 spells CASSQGTGDYEQYF. Written as DNA, the CDR3 is TGCGCCAGCAGCCAAGGAACAGGGGACTACGAGCAGTACTTC.

The chain is built from TRBV30 and TRBJ1-1; no reliable D call. This CDR3 spans 14 amino acids. Trimming stripped 4 bases from V and 0 bases from J, with 12 bases between. Germline values: CDR1 GTSNPN, CDR2 SVGIG (reference sequence). The CDR3 here is CAWTLSNLNTEAFF. The CDR3 DNA reads as TGTGCCTGGACACTTAGTAACTTGAACACTGAAGCTTTCTTT.

This clone was observed a few times. The chain employs TRBV4-2 and TRBJ2-5, with 10 positions matching TRBD2. Losses at the gene ends were 0 bases for V and 3 bases for J; bases not matched to a gene: 4. The CDR3 extends over 16 amino acids. Germline CDR1 LGHNA, CDR2 YNFKEQ. CDR3 DNA sequence: TGTGCCAGCAGCCAAGAGAAGCGGGGGGGCAAAGAGACCCAGTACTTC. Its translation: CASSQEKRGGKETQYF.

This clone is a singleton in its sample. This chain joins TRBV5-1 and TRBJ2-2; 7 positions agree with TRBD2. Germline loops: CDR1 SGHRS, CDR2 YFSETQ. The junction had 4 bases not matched to a gene; V was cut back by 0 bases and J by 5 bases. This CDR3 comprises 15 residues. The CDR3 bases are TGCGCCAGCAGCTTGGGCGGGGGAGGAACCGGGGAGCTGTTTTTT. Protein sequence: CASSLGGGGTGELFF.

The chain has TRBV7-9 and TRBJ2-2, with D unclear. V lost 5 bases and J lost 6, with 10 bases in between. Germline V gene sequence: CDR1 SEHNR, CDR2 FQNEAQ (reference sequence). The CDR3 totals 13 residues. The CDR3 DNA sequence: TGTGCCAGCAGCGATCACCCGGCCGGGGAGCTGTTTTTT. This sequence encodes CASSDHPAGELFF.

This chain uses TRBV14 with TRBJ1-1; D is unclear. There are 18 residues in the CDR3. The V end lost 4 bases, the J end lost 4 bases, and 25 bases lay between the germline ends. Germline V gene lookup returns CDR1 SGHDN and CDR2 FVKESK. CDR3 DNA sequence: TGTGCCAGCAGCCGGCGATTCGGTGAGGGAAAGTCGGTCACTGAAGCTTTCTTT. Translating gives CASSRRFGEGKSVTEAFF. The full variable domain, completed using reference TRBV14 and TRBJ1-1, is EAGVTQFPSHSVIEKGQTVTLRCDPISGHDNLYWYRRVMGKEIKFLLHFVKESKQDESGMPNNRFLAERTGGTYSTLKVQPAELEDSGVYFCASSRRFGEGKSVTEAFFGQGTRLTVV.

This clone has only a few counts. This chain uses TRBV29-1 with TRBJ1-3, with a possible D match to TRBD1 (6 bases). The CDR3 totals 13 residues. V was pared by 7 bases and J by 0 bases, with 10 bases between. From germline, CDR1 is SQVTM and CDR2 ANQGSEA. The CDR3 region has the DNA TGCAGCGCAGGGGCAGGCTCTGGAAACACCATATATTTT. Encoded protein: CSAGAGSGNTIYF.

This clone was observed once. This sequence joins TRBV7-9 and TRBJ1-1; 7 bases line up with TRBD1. This CDR3 is built from 14 residues. Trimming removed 1 base from V and 3 bases from J; junction bases left unmatched: 2. Per germline, CDR1 SEHNR and CDR2 FQNEAQ (reference sequence). The CDR3 DNA reads TGTGCCAGCAGCTTAGTGCAGGGGGACACTGAAGCTTTCTTT. Its translation: CASSLVQGDTEAFF.

This clone occurred a few times. The CDR3 sequence: CASSLEALAGKTDTQYF. The CDR3 DNA reads as TGCGCCAGCAGCCTAGAGGCGCTAGCGGGGAAGACAGATACGCAGTATTTT. The genes are TRBV4-1 and TRBJ2-3; 9 bases map to TRBD2. Germline V gene data show CDR1 as MGHRA and CDR2 as YSYEKL. This CDR3 contains 17 residues. The V and J ends lost 4 bases and 3 bases, in that order; junction bases with no gene match: 11.

This clone was seen just once. The rearrangement joins TRBV5-4 to TRBJ2-5, with a weak D call TRBD1 (6 bases). V lost 5 bases and J 1 base, leaving 9 bases between the germline ends. CDR3 size: 13 residues. The germline gives CDR1 SGHNT, CDR2 YYREEE (reference sequence). The CDR3 DNA follows: TGTGCCAGCAGTCTACAGGGCCAAGAGACCCAGTACTTC. Its translation: CASSLQGQETQYF.

This clone occurred a few times. The V gene is TRBV19, the J gene TRBJ2-7; D is ambiguous. Deletions cut 1 base from V and 3 bases from J, with 7 bases between. The CDR3 loop spans 13 amino acids. From germline, CDR1 is LNHDA and CDR2 SQIVND (reference sequence). The CDR3 coding sequence is TGTGCCAGTAGTATAGGTCACGGCTACGAGCAGTACTTC. Its protein product is CASSIGHGYEQYF.

V usage is TRBV6-1 and J usage is TRBJ2-1; D is perhaps TRBD2 (6 bases). Germline V lookup: CDR1 MNHNS, CDR2 SASEGT. The CDR3 is made up of 14 amino acids. The V end lost 4 bases, the J end lost 1 base, and 8 bases lay between the germline ends. CDR3 loop: CASSGGVSYNEQFF. The CDR3 nucleotides are TGTGCCAGCAGTGGCGGGGTGTCCTACAATGAGCAGTTCTTC.

The J gene is TRBJ1-2, the V gene TRBV5-4; D is undetermined. The V end lost 3 bases, the J end lost 1 base, and 7 bases lay between the germline ends. Germline-derived CDR1 and CDR2 are SGHNT and YYREEE (reference sequence). This CDR3 spans 13 amino acids. The CDR3 spells CASSSTLNYGYTF. Written as DNA, the CDR3 is TGTGCCAGCAGCTCCACTCTTAACTATGGCTACACCTTC.

This clone was detected a few times. This chain joins TRBV7-2 and TRBJ2-2, with TRBD1 matching 9 bases. The junction had 6 bases not matched to a gene; V was cut back by 4 bases and J by 6 bases. From germline, CDR1 is SGHTA and CDR2 FQGNSA. The CDR3 runs 15 residues. CDR3 bases: TGTGCCAGCAGCTCAGGGGGACAGGGCTCCGGGGAGCTGTTTTTT. Protein sequence: CASSSGGQGSGELFF.

This clone is medium-sized in the sample. V gene TRBV16 combines with J gene TRBJ2-1; weak D call: TRBD2 (6 bases). Germline loops: CDR1 KGHSY, CDR2 FQNENV. The V and J ends lost 0 bases and 6 bases respectively, with 15 bases between them. CDR3 size: 16 residues. The DNA of the CDR3 is TGTGCCAGCAGCCAATCAGCGGGCGAGTTGGGCAATGAGCAGTTCTTC. It is translated as CASSQSAGELGNEQFF.

The chain is built from TRBV15 and TRBJ1-5, with a possible D match to TRBD1 (5 bases). Germline V gene lookup returns CDR1 LNHNV and CDR2 YYDKDF (reference sequence). The V end was cut by 1 base, the J end by 0 bases, with 10 bases between. This CDR3 contains 16 residues. CDR3 nucleotides: TGTGCCACCAGCAGAGGACAGATATATAGCAATCAGCCCCAGCATTTT. It codes for CATSRGQIYSNQPQHF.

By frequency in the sample, this clone is medium-sized. This rearrangement joins TRBV4-1 to TRBJ2-7, with D perhaps TRBD1 (6 bases). V lost 0 bases, J lost 2 bases, and 11 bases lay in between. Germline V gene data show CDR1 as MGHRA and CDR2 as YSYEKL. The CDR3 is 15 amino acids. The DNA of the CDR3 is TGCGCCAGCAGCCAAGAGGCAGGGGCCACCTACGAGCAGTACTTC. It encodes CASSQEAGATYEQYF.

The rearrangement joins TRBV19 to TRBJ1-2, with D hard to call. The CDR3 has 14 amino acids. Looked up from germline, CDR1 is LNHDA and CDR2 is SQIVND (reference sequence). Trimming stripped 5 bases from V and 4 bases from J, with 14 bases between. Here the CDR3 reads CASSFRPGGYGYTF. CDR3 DNA sequence: TGTGCCAGTAGTTTCCGGCCCGGCGGCTATGGCTACACCTTC. Full variable domain (outside the CDR3, taken from reference TRBV19 and TRBJ1-2): DGGITQSPKYLFRKEGQNVTLSCEQNLNHDAMYWYRQDPGQGLRLIYYSQIVNDFQKGDIAEGYSVSREKKESFPLTVTSAQKNPTAFYLCASSFRPGGYGYTFGSGTRLTVV.